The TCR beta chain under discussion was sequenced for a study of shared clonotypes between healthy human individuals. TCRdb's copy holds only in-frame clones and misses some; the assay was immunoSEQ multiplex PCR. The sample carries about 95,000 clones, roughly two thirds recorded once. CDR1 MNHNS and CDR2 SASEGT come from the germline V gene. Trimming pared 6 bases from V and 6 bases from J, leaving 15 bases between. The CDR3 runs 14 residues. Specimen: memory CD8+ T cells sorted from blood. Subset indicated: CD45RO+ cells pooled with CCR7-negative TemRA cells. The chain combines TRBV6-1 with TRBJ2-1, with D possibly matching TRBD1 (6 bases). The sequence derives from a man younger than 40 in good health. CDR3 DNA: TGTGCCAGCAGAGAGGACAGAAATACCAATGAGCAGTTCTTC. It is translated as CASREDRNTNEQFF.